This TCR beta chain was identified in a study of blood T cell repertoires in COVID-19. Whole-study context: The United States, Italy and Spain supplied acute and convalescent COVID-19 samples. PBMCs, B-cell-depleted T cells, or T cells provided the cDNA or gDNA that made up the material.

In the authors' workflow: Estimation of nucleated cell counts was performed using reference gene primer amplification. TCRdb's table, derived via immunoSEQ multiplex PCR, lists solely in-frame clones and lacks some. V and J calls and clone size come straight from that table; D and trimming were deduced from the DNA. The sample contains a few hundred thousand clones, around nine tenths of which appear only once. Germline CDR1 and CDR2: SEHNR and FQNEAQ (reference sequence). This CDR3 is built from 14 residues. V was pared by 5 bases and J by 4 bases, with 12 bases between. The specimen sequenced was peripheral blood. The sequence came from a young man with active or convalescent COVID-19. The chain uses TRBV7-9 and TRBJ1-5; D unclear. The CDR3 is CASSPGEGNQPQHF. The CDR3 DNA reads as TGTGCCAGCAGCCCGGGAGAGGGTAATCAGCCCCAGCATTTT.